A selection of T cell receptor beta chains follows, all from one sample in a study of early stage breast cancer tumors. The repertoire was sequenced with immunoSEQ multiplex PCR; TCRdb's copy has only in-frame clones and lacks some. The sample has about 58,000 clones, more than 60% seen once; the top ten hold approximately 3%. Sequenced material: blood. The receptors derive from a person in their thirties with breast cancer. Each CDR3 is given with its conserved first and last residue. The order of the fields is V gene, J gene, clone size, D gene, CDR3 DNA, CDR3 protein. D genes are given only for firm matches. Not all rows give a size; the values are once, few, many and, for expanded clones, a class.

V: TRBV30
J: TRBJ1-2
size: few
D: .
DNA: TGTGCCTGGAGTCGGACAGCTAACTATGGCTACACCTTC
CDR3: CAWSRTANYGYTF

V: TRBV9
J: TRBJ2-7
size: .
D: .
DNA: TGTGCCAGCAGGGACGATGGGGCTCCCTCTCTCGAGCAGTACTTC
CDR3: CASRDDGAPSLEQYF

V: TRBV30
J: TRBJ1-6
size: few
D: TRBD1
DNA: TGTGCCTGGAGCACAGGGGCGGTAGATTCACCCCTCCACTTT
CDR3: CAWSTGAVDSPLHF

V: TRBV7-2
J: TRBJ2-3
size: .
D: .
DNA: TGTGCCAGCAGCTCTTACCTACAGGGAGATACGCAGTATTTT
CDR3: CASSSYLQGDTQYF

V: TRBV6-1
J: TRBJ2-3
size: .
D: TRBD2
DNA: TGTGCCAGCGGAGTAAGCGGGAGGGCAGATACGCAGTATTTT
CDR3: CASGVSGRADTQYF

V: TRBV4-3
J: TRBJ2-5
size: .
D: .
DNA: TGCGCCAGCAGCCAAGCCCACTCTGGTGCGGCCCCGGGTTTGACCCAGTACTTC
CDR3: CASSQAHSGAAPGLTQYF

V: TRBV29-1
J: TRBJ1-1
size: .
D: .
DNA: TGCAGCATAAGTTGGGGGAACACTGAAGCTTTCTTT
CDR3: CSISWGNTEAFF

V: TRBV19
J: TRBJ2-3
size: .
D: .
DNA: TGTGCCAGTAGTTTAGCGAGAGATACGCAGTATTTT
CDR3: CASSLARDTQYF

V: TRBV4-1
J: TRBJ2-1
size: .
D: TRBD1
DNA: TGCGCCAGCAGCCAAGGGACAGGGGGCCTCTACAATGAGCAGTTCTTC
CDR3: CASSQGTGGLYNEQFF

V: TRBV10-3
J: TRBJ1-5
size: .
D: TRBD1
DNA: TGTGCCATCAGTGGGTCGGGACAGTTACAGCCCCAGCATTTT
CDR3: CAISGSGQLQPQHF

V: TRBV7-7
J: TRBJ2-3
size: .
D: TRBD1
DNA: TGTGCCAGCAGCCATTCTACAGGGGGGAACACAGATACGCAGTATTTT
CDR3: CASSHSTGGNTDTQYF

V: TRBV18
J: TRBJ2-7
size: .
D: TRBD2
DNA: TGTGCCAGCTCACCACGGACTAGCGAATACTACGAGCAGTACTTC
CDR3: CASSPRTSEYYEQYF

V: TRBV5-6
J: TRBJ2-5
size: .
D: TRBD1
DNA: TGTGCCAGCAGCGGGGCCACAGGGGGTGGAGAGACCCAGTACTTC
CDR3: CASSGATGGGETQYF

V: TRBV5-1
J: TRBJ2-7
size: .
D: .
DNA: TGCGCCAGCAGTAGAGGCTACGAGCAGTACTTC
CDR3: CASSRGYEQYF

V: TRBV6-5
J: TRBJ1-1
size: .
D: TRBD1
DNA: TGTGCCAGCAGGGTTCCGGGACAGGGAGCCTTCGGAGCTTTCTTT
CDR3: CASRVPGQGAFGAFF

V: TRBV5-6
J: TRBJ2-2
size: once
D: .
DNA: TGTGCCAGCAGCTTGGGGACAGGGAGGGTTCGGGCCGGGGAGCTGTTTTTT
CDR3: CASSLGTGRVRAGELFF

V: TRBV27
J: TRBJ1-2
size: .
D: TRBD1
DNA: TGTGCCAGCAGTTTATCAGGGGGCGTAGGTGGCTACACCTTC
CDR3: CASSLSGGVGGYTF

V: TRBV29-1
J: TRBJ2-7
size: .
D: TRBD2
DNA: TGCAGCGTCCGCGGACTAGCGGGAGCTCGAGGTCCGTACTTC
CDR3: CSVRGLAGARGPYF

V: TRBV5-3
J: TRBJ1-1
size: .
D: .
DNA: TGTGCCAGAATTGATCTAACGGCGACTGAAGCTTTCTTT
CDR3: CARIDLTATEAFF

V: TRBV6-1
J: TRBJ1-5
size: .
D: TRBD1
DNA: TGTGCCAGCAGTGAAGCACGGACAGGGAGCAATCAGCCCCAGCATTTT
CDR3: CASSEARTGSNQPQHF

V: TRBV9
J: TRBJ2-1
size: .
D: TRBD1
DNA: TGTGCCAGCAGCCCCCGGGACAGAACCTACAATGAGCAGTTCTTC
CDR3: CASSPRDRTYNEQFF

V: TRBV4-2
J: TRBJ2-2
size: .
D: TRBD2
DNA: TGTGCCAGCAGCCTAAGAACGGGAGGGCCGGACACCGGGGAGCTGTTTTTT
CDR3: CASSLRTGGPDTGELFF

V: TRBV5-1
J: TRBJ2-3
size: .
D: TRBD1
DNA: TGCGCCAGCAGCGCGGGACAGGGCCGGGGAGATACGCAGTATTTT
CDR3: CASSAGQGRGDTQYF

V: TRBV19
J: TRBJ1-5
size: few
D: TRBD1
DNA: TGTGCCAGTAGTGGGACAGTGAGTCAGCCCCAGCATTTT
CDR3: CASSGTVSQPQHF

V: TRBV5-1
J: TRBJ2-4
size: .
D: TRBD2
DNA: TGCGCCAGCAGGCTAGCACCTAGCGGTCAAGGGGAAAACATTCAGTACTTC
CDR3: CASRLAPSGQGENIQYF

V: TRBV19
J: TRBJ1-5
size: .
D: .
DNA: TGTGCCAGTAGTATAGTCTCTTATAGCAATCAGCCCCAGCATTTT
CDR3: CASSIVSYSNQPQHF

V: TRBV19
J: TRBJ1-1
size: .
D: TRBD1
DNA: TGTGCCAGTAGTAAACGACAGGGCGACACTGAAGCTTTCTTT
CDR3: CASSKRQGDTEAFF

V: TRBV29-1
J: TRBJ1-2
size: .
D: TRBD1
DNA: TGCAGCGCCGGGACAGGGGATGGCTACACCTTC
CDR3: CSAGTGDGYTF

V: TRBV5-1
J: TRBJ2-5
size: .
D: .
DNA: TGCGCCAGCAGCTATTCTCCAGGGAAAGAGACCCAGTACTTC
CDR3: CASSYSPGKETQYF

V: TRBV9
J: TRBJ2-2
size: .
D: TRBD1
DNA: TGTGCCAGCAGCGTAGTAACCAGGGGGCTTGGAACCGGGGAGCTGTTTTTT
CDR3: CASSVVTRGLGTGELFF

V: TRBV5-1
J: TRBJ1-3
size: .
D: .
DNA: TGCGCCAGCAGCTCGATCGCATCGGGAAACACCATATATTTT
CDR3: CASSSIASGNTIYF

V: TRBV4-1
J: TRBJ2-1
size: medium-sized
D: .
DNA: TGCGCCAGCAGCCGGGAGCGGAGTGACAATGAGCAGTTCTTC
CDR3: CASSRERSDNEQFF

V: TRBV4-1
J: TRBJ1-1
size: .
D: .
DNA: TGCGCCAGCAGCCGGAACCGGGACACCCTTGAAGCTTTCTTT
CDR3: CASSRNRDTLEAFF

V: TRBV19
J: TRBJ1-5
size: .
D: .
DNA: TGTGCCAGTAGCTCAGGGGATCCGGGTCAGCCCCAGCATTTT
CDR3: CASSSGDPGQPQHF

V: TRBV29-1
J: TRBJ2-7
size: .
D: .
DNA: TGCAGCGTTGGGACAGATTCCTACGAGCAGTACTTC
CDR3: CSVGTDSYEQYF

V: TRBV4-3
J: TRBJ2-5
size: once
D: .
DNA: TGCGCCAGCAGCCAGATGAGTGGGAGGGAGACCCAGTACTTC
CDR3: CASSQMSGRETQYF

V: TRBV6-6
J: TRBJ1-1
size: .
D: .
DNA: TGTGCCAGCAGTTTAAGCTATCAGGGGACTGAAGCTTTCTTT
CDR3: CASSLSYQGTEAFF

V: TRBV6-5
J: TRBJ2-7
size: .
D: TRBD1
DNA: TGTGCCAGCAGTTCCCGGGACAGGGACTACGAGCAGTACTTC
CDR3: CASSSRDRDYEQYF

V: TRBV11-3
J: TRBJ1-1
size: .
D: .
DNA: TGTGCCAGCAGCGCCTCCGGCAGGAACACTGAAGCTTTCTTT
CDR3: CASSASGRNTEAFF

V: TRBV25-1
J: TRBJ2-5
size: .
D: TRBD2
DNA: TGTGCCAGCAGTGAATACTATGGTAGCGGGAGTGAGACCCAGTACTTC
CDR3: CASSEYYGSGSETQYF

V: TRBV5-4
J: TRBJ2-1
size: .
D: TRBD2
DNA: TGTGCCAGCAGCTTGGCCAGCGGGAGGCTTATTTACAATGAGCAGTTCTTC
CDR3: CASSLASGRLIYNEQFF

V: TRBV5-4
J: TRBJ1-2
size: once
D: TRBD1
DNA: TGTGCCAGCAGCACTCAGACAGGGGGATTCTATGGCTACACCTTC
CDR3: CASSTQTGGFYGYTF

V: TRBV6-5
J: TRBJ2-6
size: .
D: .
DNA: TGTGCCAGCAGTTACTCGATAGGAGATGGGGCCAACGTCCTGACTTTC
CDR3: CASSYSIGDGANVLTF

V: TRBV30
J: TRBJ1-3
size: .
D: .
DNA: TGTGCCTGGAACAGCTTCTCTGGAAACACCATATATTTT
CDR3: CAWNSFSGNTIYF

V: TRBV7-9
J: TRBJ1-2
size: .
D: TRBD1
DNA: TGTGCCAGTTTAAAGGGGGCTAATGATGGCTACACCTTC
CDR3: CASLKGANDGYTF

V: TRBV15
J: TRBJ1-3
size: .
D: TRBD1
DNA: TGTGCCACCAGCAGGGACAGGAGGTCCGGAAACACCATATATTTT
CDR3: CATSRDRRSGNTIYF